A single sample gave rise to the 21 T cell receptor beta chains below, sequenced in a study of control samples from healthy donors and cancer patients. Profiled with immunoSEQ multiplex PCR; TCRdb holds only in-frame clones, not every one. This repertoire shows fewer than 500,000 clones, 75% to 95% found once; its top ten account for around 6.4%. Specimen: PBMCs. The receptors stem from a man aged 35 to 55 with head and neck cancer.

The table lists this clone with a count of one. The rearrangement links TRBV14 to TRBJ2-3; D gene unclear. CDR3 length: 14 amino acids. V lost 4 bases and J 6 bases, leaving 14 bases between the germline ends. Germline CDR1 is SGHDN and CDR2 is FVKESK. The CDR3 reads CASSPNVGGDTQYF. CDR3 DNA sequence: TGTGCCAGCAGCCCGAACGTGGGTGGCGATACGCAGTATTTT.

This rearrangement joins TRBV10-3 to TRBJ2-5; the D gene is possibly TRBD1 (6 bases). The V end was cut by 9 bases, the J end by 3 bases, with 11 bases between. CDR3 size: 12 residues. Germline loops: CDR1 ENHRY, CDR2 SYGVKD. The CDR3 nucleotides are TGTGCCATTGGACAGACCGAAGAGACCCAGTACTTC. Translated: CAIGQTEETQYF.

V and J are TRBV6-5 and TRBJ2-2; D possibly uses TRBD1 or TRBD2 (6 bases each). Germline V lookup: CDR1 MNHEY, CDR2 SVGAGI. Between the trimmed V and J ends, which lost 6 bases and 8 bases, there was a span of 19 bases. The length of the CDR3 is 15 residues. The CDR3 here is CASRSGGYRLGELFF. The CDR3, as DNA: TGTGCCAGCAGATCCGGGGGCTACCGCCTAGGGGAGCTGTTTTTT.

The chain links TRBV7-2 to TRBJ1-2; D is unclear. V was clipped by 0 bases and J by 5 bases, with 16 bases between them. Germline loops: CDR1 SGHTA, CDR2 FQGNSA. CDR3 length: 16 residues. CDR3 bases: TGTGCCAGCAGCTTAGCGCCCCGGGTTGGCCAATATGGCTACACCTTC. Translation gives CASSLAPRVGQYGYTF.

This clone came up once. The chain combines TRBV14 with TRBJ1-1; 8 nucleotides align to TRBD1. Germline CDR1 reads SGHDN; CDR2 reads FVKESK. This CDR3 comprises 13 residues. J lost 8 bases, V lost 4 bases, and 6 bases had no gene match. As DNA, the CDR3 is TGTGCCAGCAGCCCCACAGGGGGGGCCGAAGCTTTCTTT. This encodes CASSPTGGAEAFF. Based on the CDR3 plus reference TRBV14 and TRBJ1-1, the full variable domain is EAGVTQFPSHSVIEKGQTVTLRCDPISGHDNLYWYRRVMGKEIKFLLHFVKESKQDESGMPNNRFLAERTGGTYSTLKVQPAELEDSGVYFCASSPTGGAEAFFGQGTRLTVV.

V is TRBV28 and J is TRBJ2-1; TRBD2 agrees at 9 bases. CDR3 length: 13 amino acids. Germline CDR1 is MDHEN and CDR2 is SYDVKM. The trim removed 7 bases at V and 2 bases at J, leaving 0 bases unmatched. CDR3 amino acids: CASIAGAYNEQFF. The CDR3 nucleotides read TGTGCCAGCATAGCGGGAGCCTACAATGAGCAGTTCTTC.

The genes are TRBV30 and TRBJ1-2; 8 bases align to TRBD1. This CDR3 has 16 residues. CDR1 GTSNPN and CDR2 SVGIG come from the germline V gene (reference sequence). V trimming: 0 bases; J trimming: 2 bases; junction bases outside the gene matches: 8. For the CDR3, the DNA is TGTGCCTGGAGTGTACCCCCTGGACAGGGAAACTATGGCTACACCTTC. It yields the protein CAWSVPPGQGNYGYTF. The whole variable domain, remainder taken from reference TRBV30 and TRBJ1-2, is SQTIHQWPATLVQPVGSPLSLECTVEGTSNPNLYWYRQAAGRGLQLLFYSVGIGQISSEVPQNLSASRPQDRQFILSSKKLLLSDSGFYLCAWSVPPGQGNYGYTFGSGTRLTVV.

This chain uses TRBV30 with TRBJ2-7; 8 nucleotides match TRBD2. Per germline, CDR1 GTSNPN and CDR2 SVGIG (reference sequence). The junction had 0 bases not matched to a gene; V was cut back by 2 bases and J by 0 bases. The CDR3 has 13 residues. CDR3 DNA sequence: TGTGCCTGGAGTAGCGGGAGCTCCTACGAGCAGTACTTC. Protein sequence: CAWSSGSSYEQYF.

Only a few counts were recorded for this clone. The CDR3 loop is CSASGRGAGAQTQYF. CDR3 coding DNA: TGCAGTGCTAGTGGGCGCGGAGCGGGGGCTCAAACGCAGTATTTT. This sequence joins TRBV20-1 and TRBJ2-3; 8 bases fit TRBD2. In germline, CDR1 is DFQATT, CDR2 SNEGSKA (reference sequence). The CDR3 is 15 amino acids. The junction had 14 bases not matched to a gene; V was cut back by 3 bases and J by 9 bases.

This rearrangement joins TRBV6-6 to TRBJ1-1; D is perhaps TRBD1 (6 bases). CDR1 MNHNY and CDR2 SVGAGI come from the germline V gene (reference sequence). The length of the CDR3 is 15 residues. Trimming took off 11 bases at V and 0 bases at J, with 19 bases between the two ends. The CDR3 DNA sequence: TGTGCCTCCAGGGGAAACTGGGACTTGAACACTGAAGCTTTCTTT. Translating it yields CASRGNWDLNTEAFF.

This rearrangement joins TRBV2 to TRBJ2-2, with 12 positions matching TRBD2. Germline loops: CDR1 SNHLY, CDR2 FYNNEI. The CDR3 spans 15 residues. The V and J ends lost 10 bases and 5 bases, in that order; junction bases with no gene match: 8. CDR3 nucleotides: TGTGCCATCCGACTAGCGGGAGTGCGAACCGGGGAGCTGTTTTTT. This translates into CAIRLAGVRTGELFF. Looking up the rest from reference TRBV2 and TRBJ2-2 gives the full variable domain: EPEVTQTPSHQVTQMGQEVILRCVPISNHLYFYWYRQILGQKVEFLVSFYNNEISEKSEIFDDQFSVERPDGSNFTLKIRSTKLEDSAMYFCAIRLAGVRTGELFFGEGSRLTVL.

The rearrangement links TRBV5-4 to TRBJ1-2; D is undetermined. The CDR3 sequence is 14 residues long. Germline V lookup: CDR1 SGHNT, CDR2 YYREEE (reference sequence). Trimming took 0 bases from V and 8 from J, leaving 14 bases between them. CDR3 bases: TGTGCCAGCAGCTTGGGCCGCCCACTAGGAGGCTACACCTTC. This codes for CASSLGRPLGGYTF.

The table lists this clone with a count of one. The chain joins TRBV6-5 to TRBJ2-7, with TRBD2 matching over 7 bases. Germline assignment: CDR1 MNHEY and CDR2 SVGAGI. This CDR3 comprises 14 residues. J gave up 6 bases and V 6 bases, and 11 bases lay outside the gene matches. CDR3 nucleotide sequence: TGTGCCAGCAGGGGGGAGGGTCGGGGTTCCGAGCAGTACTTC. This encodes CASRGEGRGSEQYF.

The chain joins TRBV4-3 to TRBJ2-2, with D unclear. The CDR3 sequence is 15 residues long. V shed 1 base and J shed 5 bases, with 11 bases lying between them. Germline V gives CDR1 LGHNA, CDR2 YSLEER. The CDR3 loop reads CASSQGSPGTGELFF. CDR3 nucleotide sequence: TGCGCCAGCAGCCAAGGGTCCCCCGGGACCGGGGAGCTGTTTTTT.

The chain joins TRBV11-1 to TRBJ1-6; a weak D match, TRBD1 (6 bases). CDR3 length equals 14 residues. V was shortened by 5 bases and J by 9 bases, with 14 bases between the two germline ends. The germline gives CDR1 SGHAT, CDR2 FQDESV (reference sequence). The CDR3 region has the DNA TGTGCCAGCAGCCTAACAGGGTTCTTTTCACCCCTCCACTTT. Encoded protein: CASSLTGFFSPLHF.

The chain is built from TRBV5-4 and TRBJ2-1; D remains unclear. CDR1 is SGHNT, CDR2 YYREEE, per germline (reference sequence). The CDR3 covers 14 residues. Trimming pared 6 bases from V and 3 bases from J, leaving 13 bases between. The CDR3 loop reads CASTHEMGYNEQFF. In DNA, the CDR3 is TGTGCCAGCACCCACGAAATGGGCTACAATGAGCAGTTCTTC.

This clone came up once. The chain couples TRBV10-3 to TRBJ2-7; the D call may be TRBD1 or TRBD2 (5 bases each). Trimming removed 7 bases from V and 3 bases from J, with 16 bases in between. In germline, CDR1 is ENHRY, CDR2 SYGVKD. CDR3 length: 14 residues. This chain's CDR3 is CAIKEGPNRYEQYF. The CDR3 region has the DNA TGTGCCATCAAAGAGGGACCAAACCGCTACGAGCAGTACTTC.

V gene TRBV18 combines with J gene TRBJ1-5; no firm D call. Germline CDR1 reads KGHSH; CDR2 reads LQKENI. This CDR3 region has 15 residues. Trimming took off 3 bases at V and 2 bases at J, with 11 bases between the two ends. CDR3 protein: CASSPSRDRNQPQHF. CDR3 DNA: TGTGCCAGCTCACCCTCTCGTGATCGCAATCAGCCCCAGCATTTT.

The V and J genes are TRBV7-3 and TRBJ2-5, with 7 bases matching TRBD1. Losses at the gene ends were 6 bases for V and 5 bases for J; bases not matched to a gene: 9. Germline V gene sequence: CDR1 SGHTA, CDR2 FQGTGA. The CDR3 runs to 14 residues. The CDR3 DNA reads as TGTGCCAGCAGTCCGCAAGGGGGCTATGAGACCCAGTACTTC. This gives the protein CASSPQGGYETQYF.

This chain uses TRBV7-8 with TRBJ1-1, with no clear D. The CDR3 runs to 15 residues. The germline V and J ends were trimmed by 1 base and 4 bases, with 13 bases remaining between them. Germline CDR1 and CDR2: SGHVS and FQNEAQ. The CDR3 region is CASSLVRQVSTEAFF. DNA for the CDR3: TGTGCCAGCAGCTTAGTCCGGCAGGTGAGCACTGAAGCTTTCTTT.

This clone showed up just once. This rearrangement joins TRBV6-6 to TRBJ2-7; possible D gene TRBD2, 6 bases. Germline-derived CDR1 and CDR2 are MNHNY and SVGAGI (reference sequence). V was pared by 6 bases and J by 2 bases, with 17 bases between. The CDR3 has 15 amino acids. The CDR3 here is CASSDGGDSAYEQYF. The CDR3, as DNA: TGTGCCAGCAGCGATGGAGGGGATTCTGCCTACGAGCAGTACTTC.